The rows below give T cell receptor beta chains drawn from one sample of a study of blood T cell repertoires in COVID-19. TCRdb's copy holds only in-frame clones and misses some; the assay was immunoSEQ multiplex PCR. The data hold more than 90,000 clones, with roughly 81% observed a single time. Sample: peripheral blood. The receptors originated from a man in his forties or fifties with acute or convalescent COVID-19. Both conserved end residues are part of each CDR3. D genes are given only for firm matches. Only some rows state a clone size, as once, few, many or a class for expanded clones.

J	size	V	D	DNA	CDR3
TRBJ1-2	.	TRBV10-2	.	TGCGCCAGCAGTGAGCTCACGGGGACTCTGGATGGCTACACCTTC	CASSELTGTLDGYTF
TRBJ1-6	few	TRBV19	.	TGTGCCACCAGTCGGACAGTCTCCTATAATTCACCCCTCCACTTT	CATSRTVSYNSPLHF
TRBJ1-2	.	TRBV29-1	.	TGCAGCGTTGACCTCGGTATCGGGGGGAGAGGGTATGGCTACACCTTC	CSVDLGIGGRGYGYTF
TRBJ2-7	.	TRBV7-9	TRBD2	TGTGCCAGCAGCTTCGGGACTAGCGGGAGTTACGAGCAGTACTTC	CASSFGTSGSYEQYF
TRBJ1-2	.	TRBV7-8	.	TGTGCCAGCAGCCAAAGACAGGAGTATGGCTACACCTTC	CASSQRQEYGYTF
TRBJ2-2	.	TRBV5-1	.	TGCGCCAGCAGCTTGGAGGGGCCGAACACCGGGGAGCTGTTTTTT	CASSLEGPNTGELFF
TRBJ2-6	.	TRBV6-6	TRBD1	TGTGCCAGCAGTCGAAGACAGGGGAACTCTGGGGCCAACGTCCTGACTTTC	CASSRRQGNSGANVLTF
TRBJ2-7	.	TRBV3-1/TRBV3-2	.	TGTGCCAGCAGCCAAGGATCGATAGACTCCTACGAGCAGTACTTC	CASSQGSIDSYEQYF
TRBJ2-2	.	TRBV6-6	.	TGTGCCAGCAGTTACGGTCCGGGGGCCGGGGAGCTGTTTTTT	CASSYGPGAGELFF
TRBJ1-2	.	TRBV18	TRBD1	TGTGCCAGCTCACCGGACAGGGATTATGGCTACACCTTC	CASSPDRDYGYTF
TRBJ2-1	.	TRBV9	.	TGTGCCAGCAGCACCCGACAGTACAATGAGCAGTTCTTC	CASSTRQYNEQFF
TRBJ2-4	once	TRBV7-8	TRBD2	TGTGCCAGCAGCTTTAGCGGGGGAGGTGAGGGCATTCAGTACTTC	CASSFSGGGEGIQYF
TRBJ1-1	.	TRBV18	.	TGTGCCAGCTCACCACCGGTAGGGGTAGCTTTCTTT	CASSPPVGVAFF
TRBJ2-3	.	TRBV27	TRBD2	TGTGCCACCTCTCACCTCTTGGGCGGGAGACAAGATACGCAGTATTTT	CATSHLLGGRQDTQYF
TRBJ1-2	.	TRBV19	TRBD1	TGTGCCAGTAGTCCCCAGACAGGGGGTACTAACTATGGCTACACCTTC	CASSPQTGGTNYGYTF
TRBJ2-7	.	TRBV7-3	.	TGTGCCAGCAGCTCACCTGTGCCGGGGCAGGGGAAAAAGCAGTACTTC	CASSSPVPGQGKKQYF
TRBJ2-1	.	TRBV2	TRBD2	TGTGCCAGCAGTGGCTTGGGTAGCGGGGGGGGAAATGAGCAGTTCTTC	CASSGLGSGGGNEQFF
TRBJ2-1	.	TRBV19	TRBD2	TGTGCCAGTAGTACCCGGGACTATCGGAAAGGTAATGAGCAGTTCTTC	CASSTRDYRKGNEQFF
TRBJ1-6	.	TRBV6-5	TRBD1	TGTGCCAGCAGGGGACAGTACTATAATTCACCCCTCCACTTT	CASRGQYYNSPLHF
TRBJ1-1	.	TRBV21-1	.	TGTGCCAGCAGCAAACATCTTGACAGGGCGCCCCTTGAAGCTTTCTTT	CASSKHLDRAPLEAFF
TRBJ2-4	few	TRBV5-1	.	TGCGCCAGCAGCTTGGACGGGGGTACCAAAAACATTCAGTACTTC	CASSLDGGTKNIQYF
TRBJ2-1	.	TRBV11-2	.	TGTGCCAGCAGCTCCACCCTGACAGTGGTCTTGAATGAGCAGTTCTTC	CASSSTLTVVLNEQFF
TRBJ2-3	.	TRBV5-1	TRBD2	TGCGCCAGCAGCTGGGGACTAGCGGGAGGGGGCACAGATACGCAGTATTTT	CASSWGLAGGGTDTQYF